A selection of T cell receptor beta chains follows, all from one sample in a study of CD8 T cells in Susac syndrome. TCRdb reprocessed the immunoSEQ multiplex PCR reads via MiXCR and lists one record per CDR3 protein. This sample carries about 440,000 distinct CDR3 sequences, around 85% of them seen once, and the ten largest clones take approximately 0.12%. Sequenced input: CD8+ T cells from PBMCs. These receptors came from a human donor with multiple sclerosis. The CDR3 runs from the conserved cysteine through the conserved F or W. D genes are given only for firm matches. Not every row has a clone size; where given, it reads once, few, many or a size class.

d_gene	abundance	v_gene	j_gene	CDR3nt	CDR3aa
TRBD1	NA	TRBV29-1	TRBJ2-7	TGCAGCGTTGTTACAGGGGCGACCTACGAGCAGTACTTC	CSVVTGATYEQYF
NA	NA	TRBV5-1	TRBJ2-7	TGCGCCAGCAGCTTATCAGGGGCCGACGAGCAGTACTTC	CASSLSGADEQYF
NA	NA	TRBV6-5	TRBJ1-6	TGTGCCAGCAGTTACTCGAGAGGTAGCAGCTCACCCCTCCACTTC	CASSYSRGSSSPLHF
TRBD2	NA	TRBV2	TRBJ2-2	TGTGCCAGCAGTGAACCTAGCGGGAGGAACACCGGGGAGCTGTTTTTT	CASSEPSGRNTGELFF
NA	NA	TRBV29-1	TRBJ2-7	TGCAGCGTTGAAGTAGGCCAACTCCTATCCTACGAGCAGTACTTC	CSVEVGQLLSYEQYF
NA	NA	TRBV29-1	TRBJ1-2	TGCAGCGTTGGTGCCAGCTTCTATGGCTACACCTTC	CSVGASFYGYTF
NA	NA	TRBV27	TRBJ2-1	TGTGCCAGCAGTTTAGACCTAAGCTCCTACAATGAGCAGTTCTTC	CASSLDLSSYNEQFF
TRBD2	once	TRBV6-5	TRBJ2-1	TGTGCCAGCAGTTACTTGGGGGTAGCGGGAGGGCCCGGCAATGAGCAGTTCTTC	CASSYLGVAGGPGNEQFF
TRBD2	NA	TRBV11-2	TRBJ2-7	TGTGCCAGCAGCTTACTAGCGGAACACTACGAGCAGTACTTC	CASSLLAEHYEQYF
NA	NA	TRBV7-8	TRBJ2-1	TGTGCCAGCAGCTTAGCGGGTGAAGGTGAGCAGTTCTTC	CASSLAGEGEQFF
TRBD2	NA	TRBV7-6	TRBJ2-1	TGTGCCAGCAGCCCGCAGGCGACTAGCGATTTCCGGGATGAGCAGTTCTTC	CASSPQATSDFRDEQFF
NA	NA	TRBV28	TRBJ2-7	TGTGCCAGCAGTCCCTCCGGGGAGGACCACTCCTACGAGCAGTACTTC	CASSPSGEDHSYEQYF
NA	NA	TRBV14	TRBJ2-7	TGTGCCAGCAGCGAGTTAGAGGAGACCTACGAGCAGTACTTC	CASSELEETYEQYF
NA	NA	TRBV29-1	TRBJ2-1	TGCAGCGTTGACGGCAGAGGGGGGAATGAGCAGTTCTTC	CSVDGRGGNEQFF
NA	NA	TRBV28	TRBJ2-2	TGTGCCAGCAGTTTGTGGGACACCTACACCGGGGAGCTGTTTTTT	CASSLWDTYTGELFF
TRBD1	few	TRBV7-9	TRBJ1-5	TGTGCCAGCAGCTTAGCGTCACAGGGGGGAAATCAGCCCCAGCATTTT	CASSLASQGGNQPQHF
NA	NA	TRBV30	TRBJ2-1	TGTGCCTGGGAGCCAGTATTTGGGCGGAGCTCCTACAATGAGCAGTTCTTC	CAWEPVFGRSSYNEQFF
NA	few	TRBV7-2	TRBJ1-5	TGTGCCAGCAGCTTTGGCTTTTTGGAGCCCCAGCATTTT	CASSFGFLEPQHF
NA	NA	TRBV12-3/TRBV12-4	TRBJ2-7	TGTGCCAGCAGTTTCAGCCACGAGCAGTACTTC	CASSFSHEQYF
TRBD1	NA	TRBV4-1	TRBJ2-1	TGCGCCAGCAGCCAAGGGGGGACAGGGGAAACTAATGAGCAGTTCTTC	CASSQGGTGETNEQFF
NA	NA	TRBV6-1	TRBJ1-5	TGTGCCAGCAGCGAATGGAATAGCAATCAGCCCCAGCTTTTT	CASSEWNSNQPQLF
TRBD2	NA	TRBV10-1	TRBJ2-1	TGCGCCAGCAGTGCCCCGGGACTAGGGTACAATGAGCAGTTCTTC	CASSAPGLGYNEQFF
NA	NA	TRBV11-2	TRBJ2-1	TGTGCCAGCAGCCCCCAGCCCGGAGAGCAGTTCTTC	CASSPQPGEQFF
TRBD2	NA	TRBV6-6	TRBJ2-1	TGTGCCAGCAGTTTAAGCGGGGGGGCAGGGAATGAGCAGTTCTTC	CASSLSGGAGNEQFF
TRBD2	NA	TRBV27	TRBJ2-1	TGTGCCAGCAGTTTCGTAGCGGGGGGAACGCAGTTCTTC	CASSFVAGGTQFF
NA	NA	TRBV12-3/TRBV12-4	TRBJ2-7	TGTGCCAGCAGTTTAACAGGGTGGGCCTACGAGCAGTACTTC	CASSLTGWAYEQYF
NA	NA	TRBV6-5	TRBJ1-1	TGTGCCAGCTCAGACCACGGCACTGAAGCTTTCTTT	CASSDHGTEAFF
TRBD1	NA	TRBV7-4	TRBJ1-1	TGTGCCAGCGGCCGGGACAGTATGAACACTGAAGCTTTCTTT	CASGRDSMNTEAFF
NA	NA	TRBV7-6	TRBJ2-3	TGTGCCAGCAGCTTAACCGGACTAGATACGCAGTATTTT	CASSLTGLDTQYF
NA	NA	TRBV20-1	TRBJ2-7	TGCAGTGCCGGGACATTTTACGAGCAGTACTTC	CSAGTFYEQYF
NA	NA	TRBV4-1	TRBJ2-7	TGCGCCAGCAGCCCGCGGACCTTTCTCTCCTACGAGCAGTACTTC	CASSPRTFLSYEQYF
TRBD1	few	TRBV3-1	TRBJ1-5	TGTGCCAGCAGCCCGACAGGGGGGAGTCAGCCCCAGCATTTT	CASSPTGGSQPQHF
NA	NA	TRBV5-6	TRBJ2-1	TGTGCCAGCAGCTTGGGGGCCAGCTCCTACAATGAGCAGTTCTTC	CASSLGASSYNEQFF
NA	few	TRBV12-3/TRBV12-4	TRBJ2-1	TGTGCCAGCAGGAACTCCTACAATGAGCAGTTCTTC	CASRNSYNEQFF
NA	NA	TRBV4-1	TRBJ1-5	TGCGCCAGCAGCGGCCTTCAGGGTGCGGATCAGCCCCAGCATTTT	CASSGLQGADQPQHF
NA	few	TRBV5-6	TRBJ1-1	TGTGCCAGCAGCGTTGGGCTCCTGGTCTATACTGAAGCTTTCTTT	CASSVGLLVYTEAFF
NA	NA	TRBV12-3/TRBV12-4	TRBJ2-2	TGTGCCAGCAGCAGCGACCCCACCGTGAACACCGGGGAGCTGTTTTTT	CASSSDPTVNTGELFF
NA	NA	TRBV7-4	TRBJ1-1	TGTGCCAGCAGTTTTACACAGAACACTGAAGCTTTCTTT	CASSFTQNTEAFF
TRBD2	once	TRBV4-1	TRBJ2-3	TGCGCCAGCAGCCAAGATCCGGGTCGGGGGGGCCTCGGTCCAGATACGCAGTATTTT	CASSQDPGRGGLGPDTQYF
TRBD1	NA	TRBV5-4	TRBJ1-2	TGTGCCAGTCTCGAGAGGGAGGGACAGCCTAACTATGGCTACACCTTC	CASLEREGQPNYGYTF
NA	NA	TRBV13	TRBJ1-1	TGTGCCAGCAGCGAGGACAGTCGTCTCACTGAAGCTTTTTTT	CASSEDSRLTEAFF
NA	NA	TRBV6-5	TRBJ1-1	TGTGCCAGCAGTTACTCGACCGCTGCAGAGGGTAACACTGAAGCTTTCTTT	CASSYSTAAEGNTEAFF
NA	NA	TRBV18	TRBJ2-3	TGTGCCAGCTCACCACCTCCCGGTCGCAGGGTAGATACGCAGTATTTT	CASSPPPGRRVDTQYF
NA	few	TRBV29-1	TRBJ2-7	TGCAGCGTTGTTGGGGGAAGCTCCTACGAGCAGTACTTC	CSVVGGSSYEQYF
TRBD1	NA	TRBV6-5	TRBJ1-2	TGTGCCATCGGGACAGGGGGCGTCTATGGCTACACCTTC	CAIGTGGVYGYTF
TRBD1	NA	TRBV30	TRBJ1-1	TGTGCCTGGACAAACAGGGGTTGGGACACTGAAGCTTTCTTT	CAWTNRGWDTEAFF
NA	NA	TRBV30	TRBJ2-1	TGTGCCTGGGTAGGGAGCTCCTACAATGAGCAGTTCTTC	CAWVGSSYNEQFF
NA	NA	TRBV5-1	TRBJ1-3	TGCGCCAGCAGCTTGGACCTGCAGGATTACTCTGGAAACACCATATATTTT	CASSLDLQDYSGNTIYF